This T cell receptor beta chain was profiled in a study of glioma-infiltrating T cells after dendritic cell vaccination. Time point in this sample: after dendritic cell vaccination, including at tumor progression/relapse. Study findings and constraints: Longer survival after dendritic cell vaccination followed higher pretreatment TIL content.

A word on this clone: Its antigen is currently unknown.

Repertoires were generated with immunoSEQ multiplex PCR, while TCRdb's copy carries only in-frame clones and drops some. The sample carries under 130,000 clones, around 87% recorded once. The CDR3 totals 13 residues. Germline V gives CDR1 MGHDK, CDR2 SYGVNS. The ends were cut back, 6 bases at V and 3 bases at J, with 12 bases in the middle. The V and J genes are TRBV25-1 and TRBJ2-7, with D possibly matching TRBD2 (5 bases). Sample: blood, taken after dendritic cell vaccination. The TCR originated in a human donor with glioblastoma. The CDR3 protein is CASRDSYLYEQYF. In nucleotides, the CDR3 is TGTGCCAGCAGGGACTCTTATCTCTACGAGCAGTACTTC.